The clone carrying this T cell receptor (beta chain) showed up just a few times. The antigen is not known. Other DNA sequences in the sample encode the same CDR3. The sequenced material, unsorted PBMC DNA, was run on ten immunoSEQ deep assay plates. Libraries were prepared by immunoSEQ multiplex PCR; TCRdb keeps only in-frame clonotypes and omits some of them. The sample contains about 470,000 clones, around 79% of which appear only once. This sample is part of a study of shared clonotypes between healthy human individuals. Study findings and constraints: Few donors limited the genetic and exposure-history diversity represented.

Germline-derived CDR1 and CDR2 are LNHDA and SQIVND (reference sequence). The CDR3 loop spans 13 amino acids. Unmatched junction bases numbered 4, after V lost 4 bases and J lost 5 bases. The chain uses TRBV19 and TRBJ1-1; 7 nucleotides line up with TRBD1. The clonotype comes from a woman aged 40-49 years in good health. Some clones in this sample may be carry-over from other donors' samples. Sequenced input: PBMCs. CDR3 sequence reads: CASSTTGDTEAFF. The DNA for the CDR3 is TGTGCCAGTAGTACAACAGGGGATACTGAAGCTTTCTTT.